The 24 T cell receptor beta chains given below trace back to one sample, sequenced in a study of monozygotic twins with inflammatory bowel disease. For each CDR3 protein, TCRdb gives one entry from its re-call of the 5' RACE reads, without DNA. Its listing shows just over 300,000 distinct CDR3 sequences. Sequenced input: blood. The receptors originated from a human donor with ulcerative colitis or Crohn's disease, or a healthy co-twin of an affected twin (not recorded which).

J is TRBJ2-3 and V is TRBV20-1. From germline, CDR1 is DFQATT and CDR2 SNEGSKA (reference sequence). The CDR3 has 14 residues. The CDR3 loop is CSARVADSTDTQYF.

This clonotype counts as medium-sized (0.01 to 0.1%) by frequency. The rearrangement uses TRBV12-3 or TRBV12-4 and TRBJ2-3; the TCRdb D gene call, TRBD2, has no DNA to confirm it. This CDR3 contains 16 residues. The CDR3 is CASSPGLGPQTDTQYF.

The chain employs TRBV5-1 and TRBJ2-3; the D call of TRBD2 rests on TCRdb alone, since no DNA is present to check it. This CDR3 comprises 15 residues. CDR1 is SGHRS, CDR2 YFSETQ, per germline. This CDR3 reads CASSLLSGGTDTQYF. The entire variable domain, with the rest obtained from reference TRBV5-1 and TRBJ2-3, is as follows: KAGVTQTPRYLIKTRGQQVTLSCSPISGHRSVSWYQQTPGQGLQFLFEYFSETQRNKGNFPGRFSGRQFSNSRSEMNVSTLELGDSALYLCASSLLSGGTDTQYFGPGTRLTVL.

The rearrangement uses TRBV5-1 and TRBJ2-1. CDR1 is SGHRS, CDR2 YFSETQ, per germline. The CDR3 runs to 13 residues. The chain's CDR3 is CASGVEGTSEQFF.

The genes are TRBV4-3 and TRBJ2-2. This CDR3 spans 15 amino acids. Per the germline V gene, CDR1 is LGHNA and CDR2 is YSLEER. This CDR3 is CASSQEKRNTGELFF.

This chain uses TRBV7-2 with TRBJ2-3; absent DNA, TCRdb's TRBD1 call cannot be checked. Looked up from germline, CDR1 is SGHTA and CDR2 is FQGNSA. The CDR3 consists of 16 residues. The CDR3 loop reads CASSLGAGFGTDTQYF.

The CDR3 sequence is CASTLTIPNTEAFF. The V gene is TRBV28, the J gene TRBJ1-1. This CDR3 has 14 residues. Per germline, CDR1 MDHEN and CDR2 SYDVKM.

CDR3 sequence reads: CASSVGTGIVTDTRYF. V is TRBV9 and J is TRBJ2-3; the TCRdb call, TRBD1, lacks DNA for checking. Germline V gene data show CDR1 as SGDLS and CDR2 as YYNGEE. This CDR3 has 16 amino acids.

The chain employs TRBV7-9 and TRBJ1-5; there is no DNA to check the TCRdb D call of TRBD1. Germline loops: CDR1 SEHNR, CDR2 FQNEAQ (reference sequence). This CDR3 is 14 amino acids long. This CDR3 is CASSLLGAPGPQHF. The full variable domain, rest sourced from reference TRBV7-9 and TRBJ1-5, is DTGVSQNPRHKITKRGQNVTFRCDPISEHNRLYWYRQTLGQGPEFLTYFQNEAQLEKSRLLSDRFSAERPKGSFSTLEIQRTEQGDSAMYLCASSLLGAPGPQHFGDGTRLSIL.

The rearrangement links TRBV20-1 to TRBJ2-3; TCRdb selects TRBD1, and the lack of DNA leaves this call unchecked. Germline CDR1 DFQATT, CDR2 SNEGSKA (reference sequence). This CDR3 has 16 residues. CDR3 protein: CSATDLSGGLHDTQYF.

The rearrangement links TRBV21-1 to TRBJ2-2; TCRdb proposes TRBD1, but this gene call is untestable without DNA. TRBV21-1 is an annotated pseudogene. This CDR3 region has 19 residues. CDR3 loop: CASNNRDRENVGDTGELFF.

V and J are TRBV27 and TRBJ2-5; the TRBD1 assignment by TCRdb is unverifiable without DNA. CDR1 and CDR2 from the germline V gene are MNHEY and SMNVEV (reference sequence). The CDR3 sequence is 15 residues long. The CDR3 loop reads CASSRGTGKTETQYF.

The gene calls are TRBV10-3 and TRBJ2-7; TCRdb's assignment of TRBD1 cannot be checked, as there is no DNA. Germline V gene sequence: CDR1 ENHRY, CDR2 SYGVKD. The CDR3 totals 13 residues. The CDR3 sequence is CAISERGVDEQYF.

CDR3 sequence reads: CSAQTGYNQPQHF. The V call is TRBV20-1, the J call TRBJ1-5; the TRBD1 assignment by TCRdb is unverifiable without DNA. The CDR3 length is 13 residues. From germline, CDR1 is DFQATT and CDR2 SNEGSKA (reference sequence).

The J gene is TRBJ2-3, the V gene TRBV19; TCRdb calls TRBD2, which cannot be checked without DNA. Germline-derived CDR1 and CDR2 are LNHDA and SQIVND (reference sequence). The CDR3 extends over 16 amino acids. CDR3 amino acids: CASSPRTSGYTDTQYF.

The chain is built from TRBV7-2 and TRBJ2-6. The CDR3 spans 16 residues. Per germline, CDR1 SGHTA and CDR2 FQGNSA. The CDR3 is CASSARQGSGANVLTF.

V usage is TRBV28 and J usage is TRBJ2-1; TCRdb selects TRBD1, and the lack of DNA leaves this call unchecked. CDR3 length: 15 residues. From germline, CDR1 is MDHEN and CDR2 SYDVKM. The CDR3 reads CASREGTGRDNEQFF.

The CDR3 region is CSARPYQGKKTDTQYF. The V and J genes are TRBV20-1 and TRBJ2-3; with no DNA, the TCRdb D assignment of TRBD1 cannot be verified. Looked up from germline, CDR1 is DFQATT and CDR2 is SNEGSKA (reference sequence). This CDR3 comprises 16 residues.

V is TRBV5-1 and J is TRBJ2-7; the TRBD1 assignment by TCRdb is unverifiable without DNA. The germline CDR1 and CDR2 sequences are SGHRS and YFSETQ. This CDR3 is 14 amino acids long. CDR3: CASSLEPGPVEQYF.

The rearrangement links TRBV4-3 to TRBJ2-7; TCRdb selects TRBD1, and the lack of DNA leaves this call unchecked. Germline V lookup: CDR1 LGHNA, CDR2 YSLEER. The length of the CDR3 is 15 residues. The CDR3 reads CASSSAGTVPYEQYF.

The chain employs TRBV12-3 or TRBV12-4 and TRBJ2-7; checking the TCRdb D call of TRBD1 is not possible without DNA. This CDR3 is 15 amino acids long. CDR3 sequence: CASSVSGTGFDEQYF.

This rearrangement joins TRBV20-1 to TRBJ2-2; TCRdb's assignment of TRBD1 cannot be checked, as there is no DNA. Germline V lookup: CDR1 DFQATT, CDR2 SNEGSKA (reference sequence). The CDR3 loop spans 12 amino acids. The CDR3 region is CSASAGAGELFF.

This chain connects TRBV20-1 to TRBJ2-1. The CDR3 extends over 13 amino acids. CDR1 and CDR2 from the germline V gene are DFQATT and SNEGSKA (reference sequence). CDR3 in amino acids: CSARGSLAYEQFF.

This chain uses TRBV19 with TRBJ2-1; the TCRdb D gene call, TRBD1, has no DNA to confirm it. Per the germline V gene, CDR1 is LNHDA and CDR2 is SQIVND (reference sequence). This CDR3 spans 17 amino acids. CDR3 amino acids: CASSIGLPGQGYNEQFF.